This entry lists 11 T cell receptor beta chains sequenced from one sample in a study of regulatory T cells in long-lasting Graves disease. Sample time point: newly diagnosed GD, antithyroid drugs for less than 3 months. RNA isolated from PBMCs was used to make the TCR library. The TCR beta library used iRepertoire HTBI primers with Arm-PCR amplification of CDR3. TCRdb re-derived calls from the multiplex PCR reads in MiXCR, one entry per CDR3 protein. The repertoire holds around 450,000 distinct CDR3 sequences, with under 15% as singletons. These data also featured in a second study, about T cells in Graves' hyperthyroidism and ophthalmopathy.

This material consisted of peripheral blood mononuclear cells (PBMCs), taken at new diagnosis, from a patient treated with antithyroid drugs. These receptor sequences come from a woman in her 30s with Graves disease.

This clonotype was recorded at least ten times. The CDR3: CASSLSGAEQYF. The CDR3, as DNA: TGTGCCAGCAGCTTATCGGGCGCCGAGCAGTACTTC. V usage is TRBV11-2 and J usage is TRBJ2-7; D gene ambiguous. The length of the CDR3 is 12 residues. The germline gives CDR1 SGHAT, CDR2 FQNNGV. Trimming removed 2 bases at V and 6 bases at J, with 8 bases between. Full variable domain (rest looked up from reference TRBV11-2 and TRBJ2-7): EAGVAQSPRYKIIEKRQSVAFWCNPISGHATLYWYQQILGQGPKLLIQFQNNGVVDDSQLPKDRFSAERLKGVDSTLKIQPAKLEDSAVYLCASSLSGAEQYFGPGTRLTVT.

This rearrangement joins TRBV27 to TRBJ2-3, with 7 bases identical to TRBD2. This CDR3 comprises 17 residues. V shed 3 bases and J 4 bases; nucleotides not matched to a gene: 13. Germline V lookup: CDR1 MNHEY, CDR2 SMNVEV (reference sequence). The CDR3 is CASSLRGGRDVADTQYF. CDR3 sequence (DNA): TGTGCCAGCAGTTTGCGGGGCGGGAGAGACGTAGCAGATACGCAGTATTTT.

The chain employs TRBV30 and TRBJ2-1; tentative D call: TRBD1 (6 bases). Per germline, CDR1 GTSNPN and CDR2 SVGIG (reference sequence). The V end was cut by 2 bases, the J end by 0 bases, with 11 bases between. The CDR3 covers 15 residues. The CDR3 sequence: CAWSTGFSSYNEQFF. The CDR3 bases are TGTGCCTGGAGTACAGGGTTTAGCTCCTACAATGAGCAGTTCTTC.

This clonotype was observed a handful of times. CDR3: CATSDLGRTSGPTGELFF. CDR3 coding DNA: TGTGCCACCAGTGATTTAGGGCGGACTAGCGGGCCCACCGGGGAGCTGTTTTTT. The chain carries TRBV24-1 and TRBJ2-2; the match to TRBD2 covers 11 bases. Germline trimming cut 1 base from V and 4 bases from J; bases unmatched to any gene: 7. The CDR3 extends over 18 amino acids. Germline V CDR1 and CDR2: KGHDR, SFDVKD.

This chain links TRBV5-1 with TRBJ2-3, with a weak D call TRBD2 (6 bases). CDR1 is SGHRS, CDR2 YFSETQ, per germline. Trimming stripped 8 bases from V and 5 bases from J, with 9 bases between. The CDR3 extends over 11 amino acids. The CDR3 reads CASAGGDTQYF. CDR3 bases: TGCGCCAGTGCCGGGGGAGATACGCAGTATTTT.

This clonotype has a count of ten or more. The chain employs TRBV6-2 or TRBV6-3 and TRBJ1-1; 7 nucleotides line up with TRBD1. Per the germline V gene, CDR1 is MNHEY and CDR2 is SVGEGT. Trimming removed 0 bases from V and 11 bases from J; junction bases left unmatched: 3. There are 12 residues in the CDR3. The DNA of the CDR3 is TGTGCCAGCAGTTACTCTGAGGGGGCGGCTTTCTTT. Translating it yields CASSYSEGAAFF.

There are a few counts of this clonotype. The CDR3 nucleotides are TGTGCCAGCTCACTAGGCAGAGTTAGACAGGCAACCTACGAGCAGTACTTC. It codes for CASSLGRVRQATYEQYF. The chain is built from TRBV18 and TRBJ2-7; D may be TRBD1 (6 bases). The germline gives CDR1 KGHSH, CDR2 LQKENI. Trimming took off 4 bases at V and 2 bases at J, with 21 bases between the two ends. This CDR3 spans 17 amino acids.

This clonotype has at least ten counts. This chain joins TRBV20-1 and TRBJ2-1; D gene uncertain. The CDR3 length is 12 residues. In germline, CDR1 is DFQATT, CDR2 SNEGSKA (reference sequence). V was trimmed by 7 bases and J by 0 bases, leaving 7 bases between them. Written as DNA, the CDR3 is TGCAGTGGTTTGAACTCCTACAATGAGCAGTTCTTC. The encoded protein is CSGLNSYNEQFF.

This sequence joins TRBV24-1 and TRBJ2-7; 14 bases line up with TRBD2. V was clipped by 4 bases and J by 5 bases; unmatched bases: 6. The CDR3 covers 16 residues. Germline V gene sequence: CDR1 KGHDR, CDR2 SFDVKD. CDR3 sequence: CATSDWTSGRIDEQYF. The CDR3 coding sequence is TGTGCCACCAGTGACTGGACTAGCGGGAGGATCGACGAGCAGTACTTC.

This clonotype was seen more than once but under ten times. The CDR3 region has the DNA TGCAGTGCTAGATTGGGGGGGCGAATTACCGGGGAGCTGTTTTTT. Protein: CSARLGGRITGELFF. V is TRBV20-1 and J is TRBJ2-2, with D tentatively TRBD2 (7 bases). There are 15 residues in the CDR3. Germline CDR1 and CDR2: DFQATT and SNEGSKA (reference sequence). The V gene lost 2 bases and the J gene lost 5 bases, with 15 bases spanning the gap.

This chain links TRBV12-3 or TRBV12-4 with TRBJ1-5; D is unclear. CDR3 length: 15 residues. V lost 3 bases and J lost 0, with 9 bases in between. CDR3 in amino acids: CASSFSLDSNQPQHF. CDR3 nucleotides: TGTGCCAGCAGTTTCAGTTTGGATAGCAATCAGCCCCAGCATTTT.